This TCR beta chain was recovered during a study of molecular identifiers for immune sequencing clone quantification. In its sample, this clonotype was seen many times. Germline V CDR1 and CDR2: GTSNPN, SVGIG (reference sequence). The V gene end was trimmed by 4 bases and the J gene end by 3 bases; junction bases not matched to a gene: 6. The CDR3 is 13 residues long. TCRdb re-called the PCR reads through MiXCR, storing one row per CDR3 protein. Of over 600,000 distinct CDR3 sequences in the sample, about 20% were seen once. This TCR derives from a human donor in good health. Some libraries in this study had Jurkat cell RNA spiked in. Material: naive CD8+ T cells from blood, with Jurkat cell RNA spiked in. As for subset: FACS-sorted CD8+CD4-CCR7+CD45RA+ naive T cells. The rearrangement joins TRBV30 to TRBJ2-7, with TRBD1 matching over 7 bases. The CDR3, as DNA: TGTGCCTGGACCGGGACAGAAAACTACGAGCAGTACTTC. Its translation: CAWTGTENYEQYF.